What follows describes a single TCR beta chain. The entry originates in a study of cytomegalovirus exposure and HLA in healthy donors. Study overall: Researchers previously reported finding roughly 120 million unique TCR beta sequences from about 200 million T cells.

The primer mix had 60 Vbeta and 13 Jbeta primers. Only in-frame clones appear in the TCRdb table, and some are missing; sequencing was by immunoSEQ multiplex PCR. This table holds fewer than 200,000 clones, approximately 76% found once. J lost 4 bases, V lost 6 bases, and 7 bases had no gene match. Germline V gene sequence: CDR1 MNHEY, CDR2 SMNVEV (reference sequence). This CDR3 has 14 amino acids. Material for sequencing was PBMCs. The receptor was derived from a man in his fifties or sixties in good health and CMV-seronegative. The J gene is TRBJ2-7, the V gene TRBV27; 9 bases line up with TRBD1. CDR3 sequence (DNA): TGTGCCAGCAGGCGCCCGGGACAGGGTTACGAGCAGTACTTC. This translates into CASRRPGQGYEQYF.